The sequence of this TCR beta chain was determined in a study of blood T cells in healthy people across ages. For the second PCR, which ran for roughly 7 to 11 cycles, a sample-barcoded 5' primer and a J-beta primer mix were used. TCRdb processed the 5' RACE reads anew with MiXCR; each CDR3 protein has one entry. Of about 1.8 million distinct CDR3 sequences listed, just under 50% are singletons. This CDR3 is 12 amino acids long. V was cut by 5 bases and J by 13 bases, with 15 bases left in between. CDR1 and CDR2 (germline): SGHTA, FQGNSA. This clonotype was sampled from a woman between 40 and 55 years old in good health. This chain joins TRBV7-2 and TRBJ2-1; no clear D. The specimen was blood. The chain's CDR3 is CASSPLQETQFF. CDR3 nucleotides: TGTGCCAGCAGCCCCCTTCAAGAGACCCAGTTCTTC.